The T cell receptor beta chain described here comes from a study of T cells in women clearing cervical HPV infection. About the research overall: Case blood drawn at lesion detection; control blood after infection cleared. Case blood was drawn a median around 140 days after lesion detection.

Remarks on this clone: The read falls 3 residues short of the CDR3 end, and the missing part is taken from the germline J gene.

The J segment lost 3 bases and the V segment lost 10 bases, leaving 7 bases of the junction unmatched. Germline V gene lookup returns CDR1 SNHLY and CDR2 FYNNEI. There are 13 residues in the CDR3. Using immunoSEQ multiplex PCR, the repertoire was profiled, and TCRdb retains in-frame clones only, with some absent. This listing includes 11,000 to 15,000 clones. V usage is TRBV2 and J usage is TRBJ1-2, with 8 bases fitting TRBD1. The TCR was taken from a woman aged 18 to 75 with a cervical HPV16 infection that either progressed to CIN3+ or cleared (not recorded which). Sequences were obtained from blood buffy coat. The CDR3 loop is CANNQGADYGYTF. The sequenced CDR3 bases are TGTGCCAACAATCAGGGGGCTGACTATGGC.